The rows below give T cell receptor beta chains drawn from one sample of a study of PD-L1 blockade in urothelial cancer. Here immunoSEQ multiplex PCR was the method, and the copy in TCRdb shows in-frame clones only, minus some. This sample has more than 60,000 clones, with 88% found just once. This specimen was PBMCs, taken around atezolizumab (anti-PD-L1) treatment. All receptors come from a man aged 60 to 75 with urothelial cancer. Both conserved end residues are trimmed from each CDR3.

j_call	v_call	cdr3_aa
TRBJ2-7	TRBV4-3	ASSQDDSSYEQY
TRBJ2-3	TRBV6-5	ASSYGGHSSTDTQY
TRBJ2-1	TRBV6-6	ASSSPKGAGGDEQF
TRBJ1-5	TRBV28	ASSPLVSSNQPQH
TRBJ1-4	TRBV19	ASSHPGGRPNEKLF
TRBJ2-3	TRBV6-1	ASRLGTTGTDTQY
TRBJ1-1	TRBV7-9	ASSLLTDATGGTEAF
TRBJ2-7	TRBV7-6	ASSFPGQGLGEQY
TRBJ2-7	TRBV28	ASGLYSYEQY
TRBJ2-7	TRBV19	ASSIQDSAHYEQY